This T cell receptor beta chain was documented in a study of cytomegalovirus exposure and HLA in healthy donors. Researchers ran the PCR with 60 Vbeta and 13 Jbeta primers. The assay was immunoSEQ multiplex PCR, and TCRdb's table has in-frame clones only and misses some. The sample table sets out roughly 120,000 clones. In the case of this clone: Its antigen is as yet unknown.

Regarding the study as a whole: The classifier was said to identify cytomegalovirus status with high specificity and sensitivity. Many donors shared some public TCRs, even though most TCR sequences were rare.

This CDR3 has 15 residues. Trimming removed 2 bases from V and 5 bases from J; junction bases left unmatched: 5. Germline V lookup: CDR1 ENHRY, CDR2 SYGVKD. The sequencing input was PBMCs. The chain carries TRBV10-3 and TRBJ2-1; 8 bases map to TRBD2. This clonotype originated in a man aged 18 to 29 in good health and CMV-seronegative. The CDR3 nucleotides are TGTGCCATCAGTGAGGTGACTAGCGTTAACAATGAGCAGTTCTTC. Its translation is CAISEVTSVNNEQFF.